Sequencing of this T cell receptor beta chain was carried out in a study of human T cells and chemical hapten exposure. Across the whole study: Patients, predominantly female, presented with alopecia areata, totalis or universalis.

Noted time point: patch test 3, about 24 weeks after DPC sensitization. As for treatment: therapeutic diphenylcyclopropenone sensitization with weekly scalp DPC. A single record per CDR3 protein comes from TCRdb applying MiXCR to the RACE reads. This sample has 80,000 to 100,000 distinct CDR3 sequences, with approximately 10% found just once. As concerns this clonotype: This sequence may be a read error, since a much larger clone differs from it by one base.

There are 12 residues in the CDR3. CDR1 and CDR2 from the germline V gene are KGHSH and LQKENI. V shed 3 bases and J shed 7 bases, with 7 bases lying between them. This TCR derives from a woman aged 50 to 60 with alopecia areata. Some clones in this sample may be carry-over from other donors' samples. The chain couples TRBV18 to TRBJ1-5, with D hard to call. The sequences come from whole blood, collected in connection with sensitization to the hapten diphenylcyclopropenone (DPC). CDR3 in amino acids: CASSPGKQPQHF. CDR3 nucleotides: TGTGCCAGCTCACCGGGTAAACAGCCCCAGCATTTT.